A selection of T cell receptor beta chains follows, all from one sample in a study of OX40 agonist ivuxolimab in advanced cancers. The method was immunoSEQ multiplex PCR; TCRdb's version includes in-frame clones alone and lacks a portion of them. The sample consists of about 37,000 clones, over 75% of them appearing once. The sample consisted of CD4+ or CD8+ T cells sorted from blood, taken in a trial of the OX40 agonist ivuxolimab. These receptors all come from an adult with an advanced solid tumor such as melanoma, head and neck, liver or kidney cancer. Both conserved end residues are part of each CDR3. Each record gives: J gene, clone size, V gene, D gene, CDR3 protein, CDR3 DNA. A D gene is named only where the DNA matches it firmly. Not every row has a clone size; where given, it reads once, few, many or a size class.

TRBJ2-3,NA,TRBV10-3,NA,CATHKPSQGDTQYF,TGTGCCACCCACAAACCAAGCCAGGGAGATACGCAGTATTTT
TRBJ2-7,NA,TRBV7-9,NA,CASSLRGGEQYF,TGTGCCAGCAGCTTAAGGGGGGGAGAGCAGTACTTC
TRBJ1-1,once,TRBV30,NA,CAWSWIGGSEAFF,TGTGCCTGGAGTTGGATTGGGGGGTCTGAAGCTTTCTTT
TRBJ1-2,NA,TRBV6-5,TRBD1,CASSYSGGSNYGYTF,TGTGCCAGCAGTTACTCAGGGGGCTCTAACTATGGCTACACCTTC
TRBJ1-1,NA,TRBV30,NA,CAWSGGEGTEAFF,TGTGCCTGGAGTGGGGGCGAGGGCACTGAAGCTTTCTTT
TRBJ1-1,NA,TRBV19,NA,CASSIRMLRENTEAFF,TGTGCCAGTAGTATCCGGATGCTCCGCGAGAACACTGAAGCTTTCTTT
TRBJ2-1,NA,TRBV4-1,NA,CASSQVGGTRHEQFF,TGCGCCAGCAGCCAAGTAGGGGGGACAAGACATGAGCAGTTCTTC
TRBJ1-1,NA,TRBV9,NA,CASSAGRVGDPTEAFF,TGTGCCAGCAGCGCCGGCCGTGTGGGCGACCCCACTGAAGCTTTCTTT
TRBJ2-2,NA,TRBV9,TRBD1,CASSVGRDRPNTGELFF,TGTGCCAGCAGCGTAGGGCGGGACAGGCCGAACACCGGGGAGCTGTTTTTT
TRBJ2-1,NA,TRBV2,TRBD1,CASRNGTGLWNEQFF,TGTGCCAGCAGAAACGGGACAGGTCTATGGAATGAGCAGTTCTTC
TRBJ1-2,NA,TRBV6-4,TRBD1,CASSSQAPGQIYGYTF,TGTGCCAGCAGTAGCCAAGCCCCGGGACAGATCTATGGCTACACCTTC
TRBJ1-1,NA,TRBV19,NA,CASQPLPRGLNTEAFF,TGTGCCAGTCAACCCCTCCCAAGGGGCCTGAACACTGAAGCTTTCTTT
TRBJ2-2,NA,TRBV4-1,NA,CASRSPGVGELFF,TGCGCCAGCAGGTCCCCGGGGGTCGGGGAGCTGTTTTTT
TRBJ1-3,NA,TRBV10-3,NA,CAILPNTIYF,TGTGCCATCCTTCCAAACACCATATATTTT
TRBJ1-5,few,TRBV15,TRBD1,CATSRDSSTGTGVQPQHF,TGTGCCACCAGCAGAGATTCGTCGACCGGGACAGGTGTCCAGCCCCAGCATTTT
TRBJ2-5,NA,TRBV19,NA,CASSIAGGARETQYF,TGTGCCAGTAGTATCGCTGGGGGGGCCCGGGAGACCCAGTACTTC
TRBJ2-1,NA,TRBV19,TRBD2,CASSISGLAGEDEQFF,TGTGCCAGTAGTATTTCGGGACTAGCGGGGGAGGATGAGCAGTTCTTC
TRBJ2-2,few,TRBV7-9,TRBD2,CASSPTSGGTGELFF,TGTGCCAGCAGCCCAACTAGCGGGGGGACCGGGGAGCTGTTTTTT
TRBJ2-1,NA,TRBV2,TRBD2,CASTLTSGGPYNEQFF,TGTGCCAGCACTTTGACTAGCGGGGGGCCTTACAATGAGCAGTTCTTC
TRBJ2-2,NA,TRBV4-2,TRBD2,CASSQLSGGVNTGELFF,TGTGCCAGCAGCCAACTTAGCGGGGGGGTGAACACCGGGGAGCTGTTTTTT
TRBJ1-6,NA,TRBV19,TRBD1,CASSIDWGTGSYNSPLHF,TGTGCCAGTAGTATAGATTGGGGGACAGGCTCCTATAATTCACCCCTCCACTTT
TRBJ1-2,once,TRBV5-1,NA,CASSSETEIANYGYTF,TGCGCCAGCAGCTCGGAGACGGAAATAGCTAACTATGGCTACACCTTC
TRBJ2-1,NA,TRBV4-2,TRBD2,CASSQDSGGANEQFF,TGTGCCAGCAGCCAAGATAGCGGGGGGGCCAATGAGCAGTTCTTC
TRBJ1-6,NA,TRBV4-1,NA,CASSQGEADNSPLHF,TGCGCCAGCAGCCAAGGGGAGGCAGACAATTCACCCCTCCACTTT
TRBJ2-5,NA,TRBV4-1,TRBD2,CASSQEPGLVETQYF,TGCGCCAGCAGCCAAGAGCCGGGACTAGTAGAGACCCAGTACTTC
TRBJ1-3,NA,TRBV11-2,NA,CASSPFPTEPFSGNTIYF,TGTGCCAGCAGCCCTTTTCCCACTGAGCCTTTCTCTGGAAACACCATATATTTT
TRBJ2-5,once,TRBV7-9,NA,CASSPRLQETQYF,TGTGCCAGCAGCCCGAGGCTCCAAGAGACCCAGTACTTC
TRBJ1-2,NA,TRBV29-1,NA,CSGGHPSSVYTF,TGCAGCGGCGGACACCCCTCGTCAGTCTACACCTTC
TRBJ2-7,NA,TRBV7-9,NA,CASSLFGSEDEYEQYF,TGTGCCAGCAGCTTATTTGGGTCAGAGGATGAATACGAGCAGTACTTC
TRBJ1-1,NA,TRBV5-6,NA,CASNPYMNTEAFF,TGTGCCAGCAACCCGTACATGAACACTGAAGCTTTCTTT
TRBJ1-5,NA,TRBV7-6,NA,CASSLGPGRNQPQHF,TGTGCCAGCAGCTTAGGTCCAGGGCGCAATCAGCCCCAGCATTTT
TRBJ2-7,NA,TRBV13,NA,CASSLSLTGVMNYEQYF,TGTGCCAGCAGCTTGTCCCTCACAGGCGTTATGAACTACGAGCAGTACTTC
TRBJ2-1,NA,TRBV7-9,TRBD1,CASRLDRDNEQFF,TGTGCCAGCAGACTGGACAGGGATAATGAGCAGTTCTTC
TRBJ1-5,NA,TRBV19,NA,CASKAGNQPQHF,TGTGCCAGTAAGGCGGGGAATCAGCCCCAGCATTTT
TRBJ2-7,NA,TRBV6-5,NA,CASSYWANRSYEQYF,TGTGCCAGCAGTTACTGGGCTAACCGATCCTACGAGCAGTACTTC
TRBJ1-5,NA,TRBV7-3,TRBD1,CASSVGQGFNQPQHF,TGTGCCAGCAGCGTAGGACAGGGATTCAATCAGCCCCAGCATTTT
TRBJ2-5,once,TRBV7-9,NA,CASRGGGVETQYF,TGTGCCAGCAGAGGCGGAGGTGTGGAGACCCAGTACTTC
TRBJ2-1,NA,TRBV4-3,TRBD2,CASSQEGEGLVDDEQFF,TGCGCCAGCAGCCAAGAAGGTGAAGGACTAGTTGATGATGAGCAGTTCTTC
TRBJ2-7,NA,TRBV28,NA,CASSLVGVSHEQYF,TGTGCCAGCAGTTTGGTGGGGGTAAGCCACGAGCAGTACTTC
TRBJ1-3,once,TRBV6-5,NA,CASSSGTSGNTIYF,TGTGCCAGCAGTTCCGGGACATCTGGAAACACCATATATTTT
TRBJ2-7,NA,TRBV7-9,NA,CASSSEQGTYEQYF,TGTGCCAGCAGCTCCGAGCAGGGGACCTACGAGCAGTACTTC
TRBJ2-7,NA,TRBV15,TRBD2,CASSAGGTYEQYF,TGTGCCAGCTCAGCGGGGGGCACCTACGAGCAGTACTTC
TRBJ2-3,NA,TRBV5-4,NA,CASSSTRGAGTDTQYF,TGTGCCAGCAGCTCCACTCGGGGGGCCGGCACAGATACGCAGTATTTT
TRBJ1-2,few,TRBV7-9,NA,CASSLTTESNYGYTF,TGTGCCAGCAGTCTCACGACAGAATCTAACTATGGCTACACCTTC
TRBJ2-1,NA,TRBV4-1,NA,CASSQGLIHEQFF,TGCGCCAGCAGCCAGGGACTCATCCATGAGCAGTTCTTC
TRBJ1-6,NA,TRBV9,NA,CASSPSGAGSPLHF,TGTGCCAGCAGCCCCTCAGGGGCTGGTTCACCCCTCCACTTT
TRBJ2-7,NA,TRBV29-1,TRBD1,CSVERQGGLDEQYF,TGCAGCGTTGAGCGACAGGGCGGACTCGACGAGCAGTACTTC
TRBJ2-3,NA,TRBV30,TRBD2,CAWSRLAGGADTQYF,TGTGCCTGGAGTAGACTAGCGGGGGGTGCAGATACGCAGTATTTT
TRBJ2-7,once,TRBV9,NA,CASSVAGASSYEQYF,TGTGCCAGCAGCGTAGCGGGGGCCAGCTCCTACGAGCAGTACTTC
TRBJ2-5,NA,TRBV30,NA,CAWSWSGPQETQYF,TGTGCCTGGAGTTGGTCGGGACCCCAAGAGACCCAGTACTTC
TRBJ2-2,NA,TRBV4-1,NA,CASSRDGGTGELFF,TGCGCCAGCAGCCGGGACGGAGGAACCGGGGAGCTGTTTTTT
TRBJ1-5,medium-sized,TRBV2,NA,CATKEGGLSKQPQHF,TGTGCCACCAAAGAAGGGGGACTTAGCAAACAGCCCCAGCATTTT
TRBJ2-1,NA,TRBV27,NA,CASSLPGAWQFF,TGTGCCAGCAGTTTACCCGGGGCTTGGCAGTTCTTC
TRBJ2-7,NA,TRBV6-1,NA,CASSFSDGEQYF,TGTGCCAGCAGTTTCTCGGACGGCGAGCAGTACTTC
TRBJ2-1,NA,TRBV6-1,TRBD2,CASQRGVGEQFF,TGTGCCAGTCAACGGGGGGTCGGCGAGCAGTTCTTC
TRBJ2-2,NA,TRBV7-9,NA,CASSLYAENTGELFF,TGTGCCAGCAGCTTATATGCGGAGAACACCGGGGAGCTGTTTTTT
TRBJ2-1,NA,TRBV6-6,NA,CASSYSHTSHEQFF,TGTGCCAGCAGTTACTCACATACTAGCCATGAGCAGTTCTTC
TRBJ1-2,NA,TRBV7-3,NA,CASSLANSGYGYTF,TGTGCCAGCAGCTTAGCTAATAGCGGGTATGGCTACACCTTC
TRBJ2-2,NA,TRBV11-2,NA,CASSLVLGAGELFF,TGTGCCAGCAGCTTAGTTTTGGGGGCCGGGGAGCTGTTTTTT
TRBJ2-1,NA,TRBV6-4,NA,CASSDSKAKRLYNEQFF,TGTGCCAGCAGTGATTCGAAGGCCAAACGACTTTATAATGAGCAGTTCTTC